The rows below give T cell receptor beta chains drawn from one sample of a study of cytomegalovirus exposure and HLA in healthy donors. Only in-frame clones appear in the TCRdb table, and some are missing; sequencing was by immunoSEQ multiplex PCR. The top ten hold roughly 2.5% of the sample, which has 200,000 to 250,000 clones, over 65% seen once. The sequencing sample was made of PBMCs. The receptors come from a woman aged 55-75 years in good health and CMV-seropositive. CDR3s include the opening cysteine and the closing phenylalanine or tryptophan. The order of the fields is D gene, clone size, J gene, V gene, CDR3 protein, CDR3 DNA. The D gene is left open where the match is weak. Rows may omit the clone size; those that give it use once, few, many or a size class.

D gene: NA; clone size: NA; J gene: TRBJ1-2; V gene: TRBV19; CDR3 protein: CASSSGRSYGYTF; CDR3 DNA: TGTGCCAGTAGTTCAGGGCGGTCCTATGGCTACACCTTC
D gene: NA; clone size: NA; J gene: TRBJ2-3; V gene: TRBV6-5; CDR3 protein: CASSGTNEDTQYF; CDR3 DNA: TGTGCCAGCAGTGGTACGAACGAGGATACGCAGTATTTT
D gene: NA; clone size: NA; J gene: TRBJ1-5; V gene: TRBV29-1; CDR3 protein: CSVAGGSYQPQHF; CDR3 DNA: TGCAGCGTTGCTGGAGGTTCGTATCAGCCCCAGCATTTT
D gene: NA; clone size: NA; J gene: TRBJ2-7; V gene: TRBV18; CDR3 protein: CASSPPDSSYEQYF; CDR3 DNA: TGTGCCAGCTCACCCCCGGACTCCTCCTACGAGCAGTACTTC
D gene: NA; clone size: NA; J gene: TRBJ2-3; V gene: TRBV30; CDR3 protein: CAWTRGMEDTQYF; CDR3 DNA: TGTGCCTGGACCAGGGGTATGGAAGATACGCAGTATTTT
D gene: TRBD2; clone size: once; J gene: TRBJ2-3; V gene: TRBV2; CDR3 protein: CARTSGGTDTQYF; CDR3 DNA: TGTGCCAGGACTAGCGGGGGCACAGATACGCAGTATTTT
D gene: NA; clone size: NA; J gene: TRBJ2-3; V gene: TRBV18; CDR3 protein: CASSPVYSTDTQYF; CDR3 DNA: TGTGCCAGCTCACCTGTGTATTCCACAGATACGCAGTATTTT
D gene: NA; clone size: NA; J gene: TRBJ1-1; V gene: TRBV6-1; CDR3 protein: CATVKTGFEAFF; CDR3 DNA: TGTGCCACCGTAAAGACGGGGTTTGAAGCTTTCTTT
D gene: TRBD1; clone size: NA; J gene: TRBJ1-5; V gene: TRBV5-8; CDR3 protein: CASSLEGTGGRPQHF; CDR3 DNA: TGTGCCAGCAGCTTGGAAGGGACAGGGGGGAGGCCCCAGCATTTT
D gene: NA; clone size: NA; J gene: TRBJ2-1; V gene: TRBV19; CDR3 protein: CASNGIGGTEQFF; CDR3 DNA: TGTGCCAGTAACGGAATCGGGGGAACTGAGCAGTTCTTC
D gene: NA; clone size: NA; J gene: TRBJ1-1; V gene: TRBV4-3; CDR3 protein: CASSQDLTGNTEAFF; CDR3 DNA: TGCGCCAGCAGCCAAGATCTTACGGGGAACACTGAAGCTTTCTTT
D gene: NA; clone size: NA; J gene: TRBJ2-5; V gene: TRBV7-2; CDR3 protein: CASSSTEGVAQYF; CDR3 DNA: TGTGCCAGCAGCTCAACAGAGGGTGTGGCCCAGTACTTC
D gene: TRBD1; clone size: NA; J gene: TRBJ2-6; V gene: TRBV9; CDR3 protein: CASSVGRGLSGANVLTF; CDR3 DNA: TGTGCCAGCAGCGTAGGCAGGGGGCTCTCTGGGGCCAACGTCCTGACTTTC
D gene: NA; clone size: NA; J gene: TRBJ1-1; V gene: TRBV5-1; CDR3 protein: CASTFGGARTEAFF; CDR3 DNA: TGCGCCAGCACCTTCGGGGGGGCGAGAACTGAAGCTTTCTTT
D gene: NA; clone size: NA; J gene: TRBJ2-7; V gene: TRBV5-1; CDR3 protein: CASSLAAEGPSSYEQYF; CDR3 DNA: TGCGCCAGCAGCTTGGCCGCGGAGGGCCCCAGCTCCTACGAGCAGTACTTC
D gene: NA; clone size: NA; J gene: TRBJ2-7; V gene: TRBV11-2; CDR3 protein: CASSPIARKTGSTYEQYF; CDR3 DNA: TGTGCCAGCAGCCCCATAGCTCGGAAAACGGGGTCTACCTACGAGCAGTACTTC
D gene: TRBD1; clone size: NA; J gene: TRBJ1-2; V gene: TRBV5-1; CDR3 protein: CASSLGTGDYGYTF; CDR3 DNA: TGCGCCAGCAGCCTGGGGACAGGGGATTATGGCTACACCTTC
D gene: NA; clone size: NA; J gene: TRBJ1-2; V gene: TRBV9; CDR3 protein: CASSRENYGYTF; CDR3 DNA: TGTGCCAGCAGTAGAGAAAACTATGGCTACACCTTC
D gene: NA; clone size: NA; J gene: TRBJ1-2; V gene: TRBV4-1; CDR3 protein: CASSQEGGAGYTF; CDR3 DNA: TGCGCCAGCAGCCAAGAAGGAGGGGCCGGCTACACCTTC
D gene: TRBD1; clone size: NA; J gene: TRBJ1-1; V gene: TRBV18; CDR3 protein: CASSQTQGAANTEAFF; CDR3 DNA: TGTGCCAGCTCACAGACACAGGGGGCGGCGAACACTGAAGCTTTCTTT
D gene: NA; clone size: few; J gene: TRBJ2-7; V gene: TRBV5-4; CDR3 protein: CASSQGYEQYF; CDR3 DNA: TGTGCCAGCAGCCAGGGTTACGAGCAGTACTTC
D gene: TRBD1; clone size: NA; J gene: TRBJ1-2; V gene: TRBV28; CDR3 protein: CASSLDPGQRDHGYTF; CDR3 DNA: TGTGCCAGCAGCTTAGATCCGGGACAGCGAGACCATGGCTACACCTTC
D gene: NA; clone size: NA; J gene: TRBJ2-6; V gene: TRBV5-1; CDR3 protein: CASSLVAAGANVLTF; CDR3 DNA: TGCGCCAGCAGCTTGGTGGCGGCTGGGGCCAACGTCCTGACTTTC
D gene: NA; clone size: NA; J gene: TRBJ1-2; V gene: TRBV28; CDR3 protein: CASSLTGHNYGYTF; CDR3 DNA: TGTGCCAGCAGTTTAACTGGGCATAACTATGGCTACACCTTC
D gene: TRBD1; clone size: few; J gene: TRBJ1-1; V gene: TRBV19; CDR3 protein: CASSPTKRTGGTEAFF; CDR3 DNA: TGTGCCAGTAGTCCTACAAAACGGACAGGGGGCACTGAAGCTTTCTTT
D gene: TRBD1; clone size: NA; J gene: TRBJ2-1; V gene: TRBV5-1; CDR3 protein: CASSKPGTGGNEQFF; CDR3 DNA: TGCGCCAGCAGCAAACCCGGGACAGGGGGCAATGAGCAGTTCTTC